Sequencing of this T cell receptor (beta chain) was carried out in a study of T cells in Graves' hyperthyroidism and ophthalmopathy. Using RNA transcripts as the source, TCR beta CDR3 regions were amplified. When the TCR CDR3 underwent first-round RT-PCR, the HTBI primer set was used. TCRdb passed the multiplex PCR reads through MiXCR, listing each CDR3 protein once. The sample yields fewer than 450,000 distinct CDR3 sequences, 12% to 15% seen once. Each diagnosis drew on symptoms, thyroxine, TRAb, thyroid ultrasound and orbital computed tomography findings. The sequence came from a woman in her fifties or sixties with Graves' ophthalmopathy. The sequencing input was blood.

CDR3 amino acids: CASRGQNSYEQYF. The CDR3 DNA reads TGTGCCAGCAGGGGACAGAACTCCTACGAGCAGTACTTC. V usage is TRBV27 and J usage is TRBJ2-7; TRBD1 matches at 7 bases. V shed 6 bases, J shed 0 bases, and the junction held 2 bases outside the gene matches. Germline V gene data show CDR1 as MNHEY and CDR2 as SMNVEV (reference sequence). The CDR3 is 13 residues long.